Given below is one TCR beta chain in context. What it binds is not known. The germline CDR1 and CDR2 sequences are MNHNS and SASEGT. The CDR3 extends over 14 amino acids. The ends were cut back, 7 bases at V and 0 bases at J, with 12 bases in the middle. The data stem from a study of cytomegalovirus exposure and HLA in healthy donors. Overall study results and limits: 164 TCR beta chains were listed as cytomegalovirus-associated.

Sequenced by immunoSEQ multiplex PCR; TCRdb stores in-frame clones only, minus some. This table has fewer than 400,000 clones, 88% appearing once. The receptor's source is a man under 40 in good health and CMV-seronegative. Sequences were obtained from PBMCs. The chain is built from TRBV6-1 and TRBJ1-1; D is uncertain. CDR3 sequence: CASTGVTLNTEAFF. CDR3 nucleotides: TGTGCCAGCACCGGGGTGACATTGAACACTGAAGCTTTCTTT.